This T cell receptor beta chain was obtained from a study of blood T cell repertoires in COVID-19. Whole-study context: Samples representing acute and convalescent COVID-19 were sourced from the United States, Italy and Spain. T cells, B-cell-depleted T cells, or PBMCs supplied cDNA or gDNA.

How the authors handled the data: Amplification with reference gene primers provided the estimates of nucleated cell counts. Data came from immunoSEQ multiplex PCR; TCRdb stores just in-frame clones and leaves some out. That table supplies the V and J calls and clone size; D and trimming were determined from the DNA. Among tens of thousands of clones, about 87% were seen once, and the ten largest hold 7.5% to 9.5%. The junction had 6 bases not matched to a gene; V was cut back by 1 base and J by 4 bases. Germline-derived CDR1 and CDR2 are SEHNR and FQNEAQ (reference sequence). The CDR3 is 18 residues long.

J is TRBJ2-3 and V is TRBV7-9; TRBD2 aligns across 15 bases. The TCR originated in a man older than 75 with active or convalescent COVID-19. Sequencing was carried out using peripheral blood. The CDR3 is CASSLDRTSGRDPDTQYF. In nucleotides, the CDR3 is TGTGCCAGCAGCTTAGACCGGACTAGCGGGAGGGACCCAGATACGCAGTATTTT.